What follows are 7 T cell receptor beta chains derived from one specimen sequenced in a study of shared clonotypes between healthy human individuals. Data came from immunoSEQ multiplex PCR; TCRdb stores just in-frame clones and leaves some out. The sample lists approximately 530,000 clones; about 96% were seen once. Sequencing was done on a sample of naive CD4+ T cells sorted from blood. Subset here: CD45RA+ positively selected. The receptors shown here come from a woman aged 25 to 39 in good health.

This chain connects TRBV5-1 to TRBJ2-1; D is undetermined. Between the trimmed V and J ends, which lost 1 base and 0 bases, there was a span of 8 bases. Germline V gene sequence: CDR1 SGHRS, CDR2 YFSETQ. The CDR3 sequence is 15 residues long. CDR3 residues: CASSLSRTSYNEQFF. CDR3 in DNA: TGCGCCAGCAGCTTGTCCAGGACCTCCTACAATGAGCAGTTCTTC.

V is TRBV9 and J is TRBJ1-4; no definite D call. The CDR3 totals 15 residues. V lost 4 bases to trimming and J lost 0 bases, with 10 bases between them. Germline CDR1 is SGDLS and CDR2 is YYNGEE. CDR3 in amino acids: CASSLYPTTNEKLFF. Written as DNA, the CDR3 is TGTGCCAGCAGCTTATACCCAACAACTAATGAAAAACTGTTTTTT. Based on the CDR3 plus reference TRBV9 and TRBJ1-4, the full variable domain is DSGVTQTPKHLITATGQRVTLRCSPRSGDLSVYWYQQSLDQGLQFLIQYYNGEERAKGNILERFSAQQFPDLHSELNLSSLELGDSALYFCASSLYPTTNEKLFFGSGTQLSVL.

The CDR3 coding sequence is TGTGCCAGCAGTCCACAGGGTCCTAGCTCCTACGAGCAGTACTTC. It is translated as CASSPQGPSSYEQYF. V usage is TRBV7-9 and J usage is TRBJ2-7; the D gene is possibly TRBD1 (6 bases). Trimming cost V 6 bases and J 0 bases, with 15 bases left between them. The germline V gene encodes CDR1 SEHNR and CDR2 FQNEAQ (reference sequence). The CDR3 has 15 residues.

The CDR3 region is CASSLHRDLNEKLFF. CDR3 DNA sequence: TGTGCCAGCAGCTTACACAGAGACTTAAATGAAAAACTGTTTTTT. V and J are TRBV7-9 and TRBJ1-4; unclear D gene. The CDR3 is 15 amino acids. Germline CDR1 and CDR2: SEHNR and FQNEAQ (reference sequence). Deletions cut 2 bases from V and 5 bases from J, with 12 bases between.

This clone is a singleton in its sample. V and J are TRBV10-1 and TRBJ1-5; 9 nucleotides agree with TRBD1. The germline V gene encodes CDR1 WNHNN and CDR2 SYGVQD (reference sequence). V shed 8 bases and J 0 bases; nucleotides not matched to a gene: 11. The CDR3 has 17 residues. The CDR3 region is CASRSRTGDVSNQPQHF. The CDR3 region has the DNA TGCGCCAGCCGTTCACGGACAGGGGATGTTAGCAATCAGCCCCAGCATTTT.

This clone came up a few times. The chain is built from TRBV19 and TRBJ1-2; 8 nucleotides agree with TRBD1. Per germline, CDR1 LNHDA and CDR2 SQIVND (reference sequence). The CDR3 loop spans 14 amino acids. The J segment lost 4 bases and the V segment lost 8 bases, leaving 9 bases of the junction unmatched. DNA of the CDR3: TGTGCCAGTTCCCCGGACAGGGATTTCTATGGCTACACCTTC. It yields the protein CASSPDRDFYGYTF.

The chain links TRBV6-5 to TRBJ2-1; TRBD1 might be the D (6 bases). V was trimmed by 9 bases and J by 7 bases, leaving 19 bases between them. The CDR3 contains 14 residues. Germline V CDR1 and CDR2: MNHEY, SVGAGI. CDR3 loop: CASAQGIIRNEQFF. The CDR3 region has the DNA TGTGCCAGTGCACAGGGAATTATTAGGAATGAGCAGTTCTTC.